This TCR beta chain is drawn from a study of cytomegalovirus exposure and HLA in healthy donors. Looking at the study overall: From approximately 170 million T cells, an earlier analysis saw roughly 110 million unique TCR beta sequences. An early data release held approximately 80 million unique TCRs from HLA-typed donors. Overall study findings and caveats: According to a later analysis, most TCR beta chains associated with CMV appeared HLA-restricted. The study assumed roughly uniform donor sequencing depth for presence/absence analyses.

The PCR employed 60 Vbeta primers together with 13 Jbeta primers. Sequencing was performed with immunoSEQ multiplex PCR; in TCRdb, only in-frame clones are kept and a portion is missing. The sample has 80,000 to 95,000 clones, around 81% seen once. The V segment lost 7 bases and the J segment 8 bases; nucleotides outside the gene matches: 17. Germline V lookup: CDR1 MRHNA, CDR2 SNTAGT. This CDR3 has 18 amino acids. Worth noting for this clone: Its antigen is not identified.

Sequenced sample: PBMCs. The clonotype originates from a woman between 25 and 40 years old in good health and CMV-seronegative. The rearrangement uses TRBV6-4 and TRBJ1-6; TRBD1 matches at 10 bases. The CDR3 is CASKKKGWDRGIYSPLHF. The CDR3 region has the DNA TGTGCCAGCAAGAAAAAAGGTTGGGACAGGGGAATTTATTCACCCCTCCACTTT.